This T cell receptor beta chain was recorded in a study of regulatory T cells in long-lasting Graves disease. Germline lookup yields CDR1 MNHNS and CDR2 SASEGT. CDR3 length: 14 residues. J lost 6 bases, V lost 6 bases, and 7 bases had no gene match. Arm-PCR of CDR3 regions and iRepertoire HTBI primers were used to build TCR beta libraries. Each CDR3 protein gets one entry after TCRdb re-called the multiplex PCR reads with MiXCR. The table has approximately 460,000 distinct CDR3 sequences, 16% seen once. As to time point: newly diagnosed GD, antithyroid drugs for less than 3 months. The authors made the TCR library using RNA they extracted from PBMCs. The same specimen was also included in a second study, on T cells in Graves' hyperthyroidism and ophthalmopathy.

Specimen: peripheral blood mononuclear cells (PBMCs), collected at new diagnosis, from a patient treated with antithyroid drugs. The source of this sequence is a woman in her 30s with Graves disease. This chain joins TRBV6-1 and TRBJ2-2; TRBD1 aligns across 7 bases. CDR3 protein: CASRQGQSPGELFF. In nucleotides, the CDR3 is TGTGCCAGCAGACAGGGACAGTCTCCCGGGGAGCTGTTTTTT.